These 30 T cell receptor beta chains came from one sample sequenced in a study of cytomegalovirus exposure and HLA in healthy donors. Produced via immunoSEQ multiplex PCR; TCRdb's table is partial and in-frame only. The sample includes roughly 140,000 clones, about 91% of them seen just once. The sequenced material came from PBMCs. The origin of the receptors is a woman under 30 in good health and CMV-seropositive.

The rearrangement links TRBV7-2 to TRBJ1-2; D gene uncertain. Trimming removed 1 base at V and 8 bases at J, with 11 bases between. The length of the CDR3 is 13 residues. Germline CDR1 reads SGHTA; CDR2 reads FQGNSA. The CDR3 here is CASSLDVVQGYTF. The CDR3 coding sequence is TGTGCCAGCAGCTTAGACGTTGTCCAGGGCTACACCTTC.

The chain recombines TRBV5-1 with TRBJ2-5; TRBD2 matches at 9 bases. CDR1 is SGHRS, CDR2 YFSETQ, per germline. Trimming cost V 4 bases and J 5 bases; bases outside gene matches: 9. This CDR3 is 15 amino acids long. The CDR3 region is CASSRPISGSETQYF. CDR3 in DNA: TGCGCCAGCAGCAGGCCCATTAGCGGGAGCGAGACCCAGTACTTC.

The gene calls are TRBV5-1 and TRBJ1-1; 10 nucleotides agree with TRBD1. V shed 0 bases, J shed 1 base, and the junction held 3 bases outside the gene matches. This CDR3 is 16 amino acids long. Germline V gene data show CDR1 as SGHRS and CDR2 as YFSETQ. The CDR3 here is CASSLGQGASNTEAFF. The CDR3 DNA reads TGCGCCAGCAGCTTGGGACAGGGGGCGTCGAACACTGAAGCTTTCTTT.

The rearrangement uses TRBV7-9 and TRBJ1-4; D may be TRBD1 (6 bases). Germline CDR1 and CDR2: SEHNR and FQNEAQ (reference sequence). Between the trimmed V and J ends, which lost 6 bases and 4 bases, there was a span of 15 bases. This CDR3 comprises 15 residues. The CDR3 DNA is TGTGCCAGCAGTCCCCCGGGGGGCCTTAATGAAAAACTGTTTTTT. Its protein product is CASSPPGGLNEKLFF.

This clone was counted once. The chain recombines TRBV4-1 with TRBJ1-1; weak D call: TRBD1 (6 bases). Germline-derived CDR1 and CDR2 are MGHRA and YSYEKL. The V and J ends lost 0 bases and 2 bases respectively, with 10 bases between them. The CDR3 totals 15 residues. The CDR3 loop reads CASSQDGRGNTEAFF. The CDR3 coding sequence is TGCGCCAGCAGCCAAGATGGCAGGGGAAACACTGAAGCTTTCTTT.

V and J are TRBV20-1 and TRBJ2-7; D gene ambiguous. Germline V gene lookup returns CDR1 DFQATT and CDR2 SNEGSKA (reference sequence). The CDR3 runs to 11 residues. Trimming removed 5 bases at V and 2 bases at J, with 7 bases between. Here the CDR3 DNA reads TGCAGTGCTCGTACAACCTACGAGCAGTACTTC. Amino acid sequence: CSARTTYEQYF.

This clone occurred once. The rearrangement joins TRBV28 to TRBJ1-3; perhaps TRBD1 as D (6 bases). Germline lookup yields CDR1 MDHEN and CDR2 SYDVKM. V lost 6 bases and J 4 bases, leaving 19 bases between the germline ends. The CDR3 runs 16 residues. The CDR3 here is CASSRRRGWVGNTIYF. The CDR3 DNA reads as TGTGCCAGCAGCCGCAGAAGGGGGTGGGTAGGAAACACCATATATTTT.

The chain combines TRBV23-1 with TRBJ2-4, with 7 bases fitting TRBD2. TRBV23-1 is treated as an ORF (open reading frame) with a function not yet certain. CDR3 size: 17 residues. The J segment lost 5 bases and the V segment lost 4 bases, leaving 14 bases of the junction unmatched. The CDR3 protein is CASSRGRGSTGENIQYF. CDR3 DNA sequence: TGCGCCAGCAGTCGGGGGAGGGGTAGCACCGGGGAAAACATTCAGTACTTC.

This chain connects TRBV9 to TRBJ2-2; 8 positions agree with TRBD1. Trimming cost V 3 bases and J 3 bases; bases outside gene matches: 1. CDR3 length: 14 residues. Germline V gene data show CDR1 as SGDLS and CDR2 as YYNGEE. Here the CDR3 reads CASSGTGHTGELFF. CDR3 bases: TGTGCCAGCAGCGGGACAGGGCACACCGGGGAGCTGTTTTTT.

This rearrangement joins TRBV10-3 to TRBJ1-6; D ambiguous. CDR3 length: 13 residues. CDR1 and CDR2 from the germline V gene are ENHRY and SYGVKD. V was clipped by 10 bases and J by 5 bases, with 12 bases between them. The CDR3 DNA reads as TGTGCCACCAGAACAGAAAATAATTCACCCCTCCACTTT. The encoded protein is CATRTENNSPLHF.

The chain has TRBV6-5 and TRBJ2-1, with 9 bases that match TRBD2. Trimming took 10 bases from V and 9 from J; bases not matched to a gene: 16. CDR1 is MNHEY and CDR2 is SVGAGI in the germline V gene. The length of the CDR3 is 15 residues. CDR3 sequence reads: CATGGRAGGYGEQFF. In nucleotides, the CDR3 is TGTGCCACTGGGGGGAGAGCGGGGGGTTATGGTGAGCAGTTCTTC.

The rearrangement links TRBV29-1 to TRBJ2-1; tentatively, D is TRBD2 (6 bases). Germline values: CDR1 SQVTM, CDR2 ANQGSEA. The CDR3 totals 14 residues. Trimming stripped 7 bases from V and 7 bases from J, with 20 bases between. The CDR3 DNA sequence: TGCAGCGCTGCAGGCCGGGACTCGAGGAATGAGCAGTTCTTC. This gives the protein CSAAGRDSRNEQFF.

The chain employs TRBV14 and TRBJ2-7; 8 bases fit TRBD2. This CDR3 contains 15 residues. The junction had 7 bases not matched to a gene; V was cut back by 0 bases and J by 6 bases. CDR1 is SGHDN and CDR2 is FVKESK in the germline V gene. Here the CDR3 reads CASSQDAGGGLEQYF. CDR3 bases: TGTGCCAGCAGCCAAGACGCGGGAGGTGGGCTCGAGCAGTACTTC.

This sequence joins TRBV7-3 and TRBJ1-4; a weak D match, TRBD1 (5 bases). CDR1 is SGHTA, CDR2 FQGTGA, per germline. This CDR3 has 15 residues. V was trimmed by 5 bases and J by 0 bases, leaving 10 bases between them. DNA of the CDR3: TGTGCCAGCAGCCAAGGACATGCAACTAATGAAAAACTGTTTTTT. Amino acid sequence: CASSQGHATNEKLFF. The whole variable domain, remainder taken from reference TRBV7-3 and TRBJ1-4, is GAGVSQTPSNKVTEKGKYVELRCDPISGHTALYWYRQSLGQGPEFLIYFQGTGAADDSGLPNDRFFAVRPEGSVSTLKIQRTERGDSAVYLCASSQGHATNEKLFFGSGTQLSVL.

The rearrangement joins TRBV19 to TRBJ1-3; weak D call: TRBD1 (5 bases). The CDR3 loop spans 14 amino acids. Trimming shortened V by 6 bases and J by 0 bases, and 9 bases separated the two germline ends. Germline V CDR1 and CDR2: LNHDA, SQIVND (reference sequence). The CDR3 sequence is CASRRQTSGNTIYF. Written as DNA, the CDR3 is TGTGCCAGTAGACGACAGACCTCTGGAAACACCATATATTTT.

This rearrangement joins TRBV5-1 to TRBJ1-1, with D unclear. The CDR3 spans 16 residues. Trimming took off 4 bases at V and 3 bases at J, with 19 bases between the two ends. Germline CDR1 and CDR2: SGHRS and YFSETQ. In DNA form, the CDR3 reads TGCGCCAGCAGCCCCGGGAGTACGAGTCGGGACACTGAAGCTTTCTTT. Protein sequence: CASSPGSTSRDTEAFF. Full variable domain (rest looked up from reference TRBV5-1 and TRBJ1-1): KAGVTQTPRYLIKTRGQQVTLSCSPISGHRSVSWYQQTPGQGLQFLFEYFSETQRNKGNFPGRFSGRQFSNSRSEMNVSTLELGDSALYLCASSPGSTSRDTEAFFGQGTRLTVV.

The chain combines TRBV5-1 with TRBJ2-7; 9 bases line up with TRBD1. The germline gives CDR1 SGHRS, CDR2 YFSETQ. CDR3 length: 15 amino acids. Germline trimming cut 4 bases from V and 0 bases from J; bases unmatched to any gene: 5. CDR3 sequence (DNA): TGCGCCAGCAGCGGTGGGACAGGGAGCTCCTACGAGCAGTACTTC. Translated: CASSGGTGSSYEQYF. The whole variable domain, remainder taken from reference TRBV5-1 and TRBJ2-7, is KAGVTQTPRYLIKTRGQQVTLSCSPISGHRSVSWYQQTPGQGLQFLFEYFSETQRNKGNFPGRFSGRQFSNSRSEMNVSTLELGDSALYLCASSGGTGSSYEQYFGPGTRLTVT.

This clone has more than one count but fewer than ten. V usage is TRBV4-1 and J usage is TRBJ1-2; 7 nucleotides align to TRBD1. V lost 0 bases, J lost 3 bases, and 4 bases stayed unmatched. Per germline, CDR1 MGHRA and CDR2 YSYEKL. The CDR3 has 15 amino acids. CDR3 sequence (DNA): TGCGCCAGCAGCCAAGATGACAGGGTGGACTATGGCTACACCTTC. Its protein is CASSQDDRVDYGYTF.

The CDR3 reads CASSQDRTYGYTF. DNA of the CDR3: TGTGCCAGCAGCCAAGATAGAACCTATGGCTACACCTTC. The chain links TRBV14 to TRBJ1-2; D remains ambiguous. Germline V CDR1 and CDR2: SGHDN, FVKESK. V was pared by 0 bases and J by 4 bases, with 6 bases between. CDR3 length: 13 amino acids.

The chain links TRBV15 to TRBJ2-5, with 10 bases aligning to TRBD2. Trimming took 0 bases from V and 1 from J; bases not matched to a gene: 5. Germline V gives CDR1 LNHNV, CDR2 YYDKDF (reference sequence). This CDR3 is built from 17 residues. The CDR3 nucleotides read TGTGCCACCAGCAGAGAGAGGTCTAGCGGGAGCCAAGAGACCCAGTACTTC. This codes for CATSRERSSGSQETQYF.

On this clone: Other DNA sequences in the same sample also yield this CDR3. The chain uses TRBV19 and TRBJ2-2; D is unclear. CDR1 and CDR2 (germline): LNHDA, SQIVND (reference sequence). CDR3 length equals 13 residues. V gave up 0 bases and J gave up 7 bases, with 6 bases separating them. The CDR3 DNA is TGTGCCAGTAGTATAGATTTCAGCGGGGAGCTGTTTTTT. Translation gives CASSIDFSGELFF.

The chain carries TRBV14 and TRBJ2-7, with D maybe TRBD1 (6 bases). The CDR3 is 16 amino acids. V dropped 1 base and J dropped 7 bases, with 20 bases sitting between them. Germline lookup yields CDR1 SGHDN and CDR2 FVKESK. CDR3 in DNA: TGTGCCAGCAGCCAAGGTCGACAGGCCACCCGGAGGGAGCAGTACTTC. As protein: CASSQGRQATRREQYF.

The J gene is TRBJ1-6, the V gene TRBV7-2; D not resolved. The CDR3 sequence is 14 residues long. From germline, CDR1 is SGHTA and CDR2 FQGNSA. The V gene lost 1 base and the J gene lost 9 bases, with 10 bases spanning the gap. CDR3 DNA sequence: TGTGCCAGCAGCTTAGGGGCAGAAACTTCACCCCTCCACTTT. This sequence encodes CASSLGAETSPLHF.

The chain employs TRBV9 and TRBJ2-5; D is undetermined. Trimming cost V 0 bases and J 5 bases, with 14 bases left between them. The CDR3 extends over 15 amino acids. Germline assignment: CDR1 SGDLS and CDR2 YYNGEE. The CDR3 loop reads CASSVVGTPSETQYF. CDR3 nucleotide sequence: TGTGCCAGCAGCGTAGTGGGCACCCCCTCGGAGACCCAGTACTTC.

In nucleotides, the CDR3 is TGTGCCAGCTCCCCGGGGGGGCTCGGTGAGCAGTTCTTC. Protein: CASSPGGLGEQFF. The chain is built from TRBV18 and TRBJ2-1; 8 bases match TRBD2. Germline V gene sequence: CDR1 KGHSH, CDR2 LQKENI. The CDR3 is 13 residues long. V was pared by 6 bases and J by 9 bases, with 7 bases of the junction left unmatched.

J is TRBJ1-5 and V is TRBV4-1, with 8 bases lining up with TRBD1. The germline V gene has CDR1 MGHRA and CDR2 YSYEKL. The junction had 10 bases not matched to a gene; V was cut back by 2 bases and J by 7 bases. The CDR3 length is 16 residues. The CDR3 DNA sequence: TGCGCCAGCAGCCAACCGGACAGGGTCGGCGGGCAGCCCCAGCATTTT. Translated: CASSQPDRVGGQPQHF.

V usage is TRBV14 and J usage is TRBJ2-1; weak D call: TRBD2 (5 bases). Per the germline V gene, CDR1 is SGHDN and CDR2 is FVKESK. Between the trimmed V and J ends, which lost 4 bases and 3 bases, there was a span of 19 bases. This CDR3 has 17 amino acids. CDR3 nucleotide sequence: TGTGCCAGCAGCCCCCGAGGCCAGCGGAGATACTACAATGAGCAGTTCTTC. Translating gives CASSPRGQRRYYNEQFF. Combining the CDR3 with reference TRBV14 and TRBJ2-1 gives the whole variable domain EAGVTQFPSHSVIEKGQTVTLRCDPISGHDNLYWYRRVMGKEIKFLLHFVKESKQDESGMPNNRFLAERTGGTYSTLKVQPAELEDSGVYFCASSPRGQRRYYNEQFFGPGTRLTVL.

The CDR3 spells CASSGTGSYNEQFF. In DNA, the CDR3 is TGTGCCAGCTCTGGGACAGGCTCCTACAATGAGCAGTTCTTC. This chain uses TRBV9 with TRBJ2-1, with 8 bases lining up with TRBD1. The CDR3 length is 14 residues. Germline V gives CDR1 SGDLS, CDR2 YYNGEE. Trimming removed 7 bases from V and 0 bases from J; junction bases left unmatched: 3.

CDR3 amino acids: CAISEGRGGTYEQYF. The CDR3 DNA sequence: TGTGCCATCAGTGAAGGAAGGGGGGGAACCTACGAGCAGTACTTC. The chain uses TRBV10-3 and TRBJ2-7; maybe TRBD2 (7 bases). Trimming took 3 bases from V and 2 from J, leaving 14 bases between them. Germline V lookup: CDR1 ENHRY, CDR2 SYGVKD. This CDR3 region has 15 residues.

The CDR3 protein is CASSGTSAGNTIYF. The CDR3, as DNA: TGTGCCAGCAGTGGGACTTCGGCTGGAAACACCATATATTTT. The V gene is TRBV28, the J gene TRBJ1-3; D perhaps matches TRBD1 (5 bases). With 5 bases removed from V and 2 bases from J, the gap between germline ends came to 10 bases. From germline, CDR1 is MDHEN and CDR2 SYDVKM. CDR3 length: 14 amino acids. The variable domain in full, completed from reference TRBV28 and TRBJ1-3, reads DVKVTQSSRYLVKRTGEKVFLECVQDMDHENMFWYRQDPGLGLRLIYFSYDVKMKEKGDIPEGYSVSREKKERFSLILESASTNQTSMYLCASSGTSAGNTIYFGEGSWLTVV.